This T cell receptor (beta chain) was recorded in a study of blood T cell repertoires in COVID-19. Only one count was recorded for this clone. V gave up 4 bases and J gave up 4 bases; unmatched junction bases: 3. The CDR3 extends over 14 amino acids. Germline values: CDR1 SGHRS, CDR2 YFSETQ. Profiled with immunoSEQ multiplex PCR; TCRdb holds only in-frame clones, not every one. The sample holds approximately 200,000 clones, roughly 86% seen once. The sequenced material came from peripheral blood. The TCR sequence derives from a woman in her fifties or sixties with acute or convalescent COVID-19. V and J are TRBV5-1 and TRBJ2-2, with 8 bases identical to TRBD1. The CDR3 sequence is CASSGGQATGELFF. The CDR3 coding sequence is TGCGCCAGCAGCGGGGGACAGGCCACCGGGGAGCTGTTTTTT.